This TCR beta chain was recovered during a study of vaccination and CD4 T cells after COVID-19. Treatment meaning: roughly 10-day PBMC culture with coronavirus spike peptide pools or control peptides (ViraFEST assay). An unexposed donor provided the CD4+ T cells, which were collected before the COVID-19 pandemic (2011-2018). With the Oncomine TCR Beta short-read assay, DNA from cultured CD4+ T cells was sequenced. Each CDR3 protein is one row after TCRdb ran MiXCR on the PCR reads. The top ten clones hold approximately 19% of a sample with about 7,400 distinct CDR3 sequences, nearly 55% of them seen once. The table lists this clonotype with a few counts. Its antigen is still unknown. V was cut by 4 bases and J by 4 bases, with 10 bases left in between. There are 13 residues in the CDR3. CDR1 MNHNS and CDR2 SASEGT come from the germline V gene.

V and J are TRBV6-1 and TRBJ1-2; TRBD1 is a possible D gene (5 bases). The clonotype comes from a human donor in good health. Sequencing used CD4+ T cells from blood, cultured in vitro. This chain's CDR3 is CASSVQGGYGYTF. The DNA of the CDR3 is TGTGCCAGCAGTGTTCAGGGTGGCTATGGCTACACCTTC.